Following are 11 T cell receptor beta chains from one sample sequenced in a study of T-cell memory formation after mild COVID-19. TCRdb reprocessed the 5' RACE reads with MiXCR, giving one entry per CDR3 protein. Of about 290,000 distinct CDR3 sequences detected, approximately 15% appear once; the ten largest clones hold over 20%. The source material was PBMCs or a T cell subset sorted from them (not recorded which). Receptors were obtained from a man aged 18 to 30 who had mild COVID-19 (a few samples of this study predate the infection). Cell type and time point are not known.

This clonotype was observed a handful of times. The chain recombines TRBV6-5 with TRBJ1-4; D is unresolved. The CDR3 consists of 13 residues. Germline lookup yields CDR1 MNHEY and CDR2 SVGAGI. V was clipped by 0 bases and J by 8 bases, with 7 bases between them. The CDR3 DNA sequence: TGTGCCAGCAGTTACTCGGAAAGGGAAAAACTGTTTTTT. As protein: CASSYSEREKLFF.

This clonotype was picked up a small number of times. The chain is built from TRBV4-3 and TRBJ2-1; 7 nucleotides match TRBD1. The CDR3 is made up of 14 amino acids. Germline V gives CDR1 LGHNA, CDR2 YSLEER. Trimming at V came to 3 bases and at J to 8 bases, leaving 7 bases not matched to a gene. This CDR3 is CASSQQQGTHEQFF. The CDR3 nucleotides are TGCGCCAGCAGCCAGCAACAGGGGACCCATGAGCAGTTCTTC.

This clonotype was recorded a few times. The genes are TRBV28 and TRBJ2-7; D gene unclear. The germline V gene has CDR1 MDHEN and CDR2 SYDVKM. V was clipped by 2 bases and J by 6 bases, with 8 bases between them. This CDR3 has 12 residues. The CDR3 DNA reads TGTGCCAGCAGTTTAACCGGGCTCGAGCAGTACGTC. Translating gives CASSLTGLEQYV.

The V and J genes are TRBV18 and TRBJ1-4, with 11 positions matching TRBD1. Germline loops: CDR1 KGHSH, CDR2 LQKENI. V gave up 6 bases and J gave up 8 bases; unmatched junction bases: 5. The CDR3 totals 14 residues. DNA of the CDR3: TGTGCCAGCTCTGCCGGGACAGGGGGAGAAAAACTGTTTTTT. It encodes CASSAGTGGEKLFF.

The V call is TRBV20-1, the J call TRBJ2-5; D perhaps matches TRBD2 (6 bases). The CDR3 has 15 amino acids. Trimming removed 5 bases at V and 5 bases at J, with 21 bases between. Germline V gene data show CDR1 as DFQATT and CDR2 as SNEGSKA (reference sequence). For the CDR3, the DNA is TGCAGTGCTTATATGGCCTTGGCGGGGTTGGAGACCCAGTACTTC. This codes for CSAYMALAGLETQYF.

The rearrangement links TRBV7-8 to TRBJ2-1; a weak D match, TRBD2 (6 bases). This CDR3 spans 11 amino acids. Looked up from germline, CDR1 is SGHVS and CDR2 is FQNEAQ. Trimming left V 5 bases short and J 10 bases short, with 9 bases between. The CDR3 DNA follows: TGTGCCAGCAGCGCCGCGGGGGAGCAGTTCTTC. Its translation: CASSAAGEQFF.

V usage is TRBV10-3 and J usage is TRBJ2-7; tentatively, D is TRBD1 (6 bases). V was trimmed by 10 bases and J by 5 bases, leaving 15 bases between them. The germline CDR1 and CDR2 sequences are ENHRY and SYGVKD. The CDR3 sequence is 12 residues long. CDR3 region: CATAGDGDEQYV. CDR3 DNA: TGTGCCACGGCAGGGGACGGGGACGAGCAGTACGTC.

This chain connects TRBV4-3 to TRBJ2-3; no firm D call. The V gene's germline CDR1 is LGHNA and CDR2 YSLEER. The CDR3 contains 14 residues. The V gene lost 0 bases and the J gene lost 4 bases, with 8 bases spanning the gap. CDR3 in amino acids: CASSQDWASDTQYF. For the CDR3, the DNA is TGCGCCAGCAGCCAAGATTGGGCCTCAGATACGCAGTATTTT.

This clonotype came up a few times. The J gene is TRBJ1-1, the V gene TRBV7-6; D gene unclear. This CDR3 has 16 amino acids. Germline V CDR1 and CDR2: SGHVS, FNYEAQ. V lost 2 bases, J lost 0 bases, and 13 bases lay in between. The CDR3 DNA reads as TGTGCCAGCAGCTTAAACCCTCCCGGACTGAACACTGAAGCTTTCTTT. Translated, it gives CASSLNPPGLNTEAFF. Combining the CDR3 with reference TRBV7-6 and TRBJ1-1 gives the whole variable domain GAGVSQSPRYKVTKRGQDVALRCDPISGHVSLYWYRQALGQGPEFLTYFNYEAQQDKSGLPNDRFSAERPEGSISTLTIQRTEQRDSAMYRCASSLNPPGLNTEAFFGQGTRLTVV.

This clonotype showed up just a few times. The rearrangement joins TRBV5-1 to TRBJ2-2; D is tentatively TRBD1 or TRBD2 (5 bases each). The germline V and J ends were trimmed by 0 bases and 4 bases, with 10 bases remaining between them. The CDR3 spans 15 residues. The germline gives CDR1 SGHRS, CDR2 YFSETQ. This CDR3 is CASSLEAGTTGELFF. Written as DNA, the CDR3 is TGCGCCAGCAGCTTGGAGGCAGGGACCACCGGGGAGCTGTTTTTT.

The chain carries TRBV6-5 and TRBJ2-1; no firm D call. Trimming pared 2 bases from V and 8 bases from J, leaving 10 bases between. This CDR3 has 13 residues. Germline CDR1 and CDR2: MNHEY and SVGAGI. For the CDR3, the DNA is TGTGCCAGCAGTTACCAGGATCGGCATGAGCAGTTCTTC. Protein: CASSYQDRHEQFF.